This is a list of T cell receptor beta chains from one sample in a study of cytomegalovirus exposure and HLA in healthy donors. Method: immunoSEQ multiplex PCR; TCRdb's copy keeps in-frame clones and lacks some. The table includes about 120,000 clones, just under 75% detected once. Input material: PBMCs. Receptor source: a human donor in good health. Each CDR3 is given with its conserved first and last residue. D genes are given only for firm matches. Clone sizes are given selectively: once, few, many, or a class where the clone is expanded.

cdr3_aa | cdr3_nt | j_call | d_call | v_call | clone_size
CASSLFGENYGYTF | TGTGCCAGCAGTTTATTCGGGGAAAACTATGGCTACACCTTC | TRBJ1-2 | NA | TRBV28 | few
CASSLQGLSPLHF | TGTGCCAGCAGCCTACAGGGCCTCTCACCCCTCCACTTT | TRBJ1-6 | NA | TRBV9 | NA
CASSPLGRVYEQYF | TGTGCCAGCAGCCCCCTCGGCAGGGTGTACGAGCAGTACTTC | TRBJ2-7 | NA | TRBV28 | NA
CASSISGRATEQYF | TGTGCCAGTAGTATCAGCGGGAGGGCCACCGAGCAGTACTTC | TRBJ2-7 | TRBD2 | TRBV19 | NA
CASSPVTGGSYEQYF | TGTGCCAGCAGCCCAGTGACTGGAGGTTCCTACGAGCAGTACTTC | TRBJ2-7 | NA | TRBV7-2 | NA
CASSMGSGGASYEQYF | TGTGCCAGCAGCATGGGATCAGGGGGCGCATCCTACGAGCAGTACTTC | TRBJ2-7 | TRBD1 | TRBV5-6 | NA
CASSLGRVNQPQHF | TGTGCCAGCAGCTTGGGGAGAGTCAATCAGCCCCAGCATTTT | TRBJ1-5 | NA | TRBV5-6 | few
CASALGLAGTDTQYF | TGTGCCAGCGCCCTTGGACTAGCCGGCACAGATACGCAGTATTTT | TRBJ2-3 | TRBD2 | TRBV6-5 | few
CASSSRQYTDTQYF | TGTGCCAGCAGCTCCCGACAGTACACAGATACGCAGTATTTT | TRBJ2-3 | NA | TRBV11-1 | NA
CAWSGRRGSFF | TGTGCCTGGAGCGGGCGCAGGGGGTCTTTCTTT | TRBJ1-1 | TRBD1 | TRBV30 | NA
CASSRDRNRGGDQYF | TGTGCCAGCAGCAGAGACCGTAACAGGGGAGGCGATCAGTACTTC | TRBJ2-4 | NA | TRBV28 | NA
CASHRVFGQPQHF | TGTGCCAGTCACAGGGTATTCGGTCAGCCCCAGCATTTT | TRBJ1-5 | NA | TRBV19 | few
CASSSGTAVYNEQFF | TGCGCCAGCAGCTCCGGGACAGCAGTCTACAATGAGCAGTTCTTC | TRBJ2-1 | TRBD1 | TRBV5-1 | NA